Shown below are 30 T cell receptor beta chains from a single sample sequenced in a study of blood T cell repertoires in COVID-19. Method: immunoSEQ multiplex PCR; TCRdb's copy keeps in-frame clones and lacks some. The sample carries around 200,000 clones, 87% recorded once. Sequencing input: peripheral blood. Source of these receptors: a man aged 40-55 years with active or convalescent COVID-19.

This clone was found once. V and J are TRBV7-3 and TRBJ2-7; weak D call: TRBD2 (5 bases). Germline CDR1 is SGHTA and CDR2 is FQGTGA. The CDR3 consists of 13 residues. V dropped 4 bases and J dropped 1 base, with 8 bases sitting between them. CDR3 in DNA: TGTGCCAGCAGCTCCTCGGGGTCCTACGAGCAGTACTTC. It yields the protein CASSSSGSYEQYF.

The chain is built from TRBV2 and TRBJ2-2; weak D call: TRBD1 (5 bases). The V end lost 6 bases, the J end lost 4 bases, and 6 bases lay between the germline ends. CDR1 SNHLY and CDR2 FYNNEI come from the germline V gene. The CDR3 runs 12 residues. The CDR3 loop reads CASRGLTGELFF. The CDR3 DNA reads TGTGCCAGCAGGGGGCTCACCGGGGAGCTGTTTTTT.

This chain links TRBV19 with TRBJ2-1; 7 bases line up with TRBD2. Germline V gives CDR1 LNHDA, CDR2 SQIVND (reference sequence). Unmatched junction bases numbered 5, after V lost 3 bases and J lost 0 bases. The CDR3 is 16 residues long. Here the CDR3 DNA reads TGTGCCAGTAGTATTCTGGGCGGGGGCTCCTACAATGAGCAGTTCTTC. Translation gives CASSILGGGSYNEQFF.

The chain carries TRBV18 and TRBJ1-3; D unclear. This CDR3 spans 17 amino acids. The V end was cut by 0 bases, the J end by 0 bases, with 12 bases between. Germline V gene sequence: CDR1 KGHSH, CDR2 LQKENI. In DNA, the CDR3 is TGTGCCAGCTCACCACCGAATCCCGCGTACTCTGGAAACACCATATATTTT. This gives the protein CASSPPNPAYSGNTIYF.

V is TRBV10-3 and J is TRBJ1-5; TRBD1 matches 7 bases. Germline loops: CDR1 ENHRY, CDR2 SYGVKD. Trimming took 8 bases from V and 7 from J; bases not matched to a gene: 8. The CDR3 consists of 13 residues. The CDR3 here is CAILARGSQPQHF. The DNA of the CDR3 is TGTGCCATCTTGGCCAGGGGGTCCCAGCCCCAGCATTTT.

The rearrangement links TRBV5-4 to TRBJ1-6, with 9 bases identical to TRBD1. Germline-derived CDR1 and CDR2 are SGHNT and YYREEE (reference sequence). V lost 5 bases, J lost 9 bases, and 6 bases stayed unmatched. The CDR3 has 14 residues. The CDR3 loop is CASSGTGPVSPLHF. CDR3 nucleotides: TGTGCCAGCAGTGGGACAGGGCCGGTTTCACCCCTCCACTTT.

V usage is TRBV6-5 and J usage is TRBJ1-1, with 11 nucleotides matching TRBD1. The V and J ends lost 5 bases and 3 bases, in that order; junction bases with no gene match: 5. Germline CDR1 and CDR2: MNHEY and SVGAGI. The CDR3 contains 15 residues. Written as DNA, the CDR3 is TGTGCCAGCAGTCACGGGGGACAGGGGGACACTGAAGCTTTCTTT. Protein sequence: CASSHGGQGDTEAFF.

Remarks on this clone: The sample holds other DNA sequences that translate to the same CDR3. The chain links TRBV5-6 to TRBJ1-2; 8 positions match TRBD1. Germline-derived CDR1 and CDR2 are SGHDT and YYEEEE. J was trimmed by 3 bases and V by 4 bases; bases with no gene match: 8. This CDR3 has 15 residues. The CDR3 spells CASSRRGRGDYGYTF. CDR3 in DNA: TGTGCCAGCAGCCGCAGGGGGCGCGGGGACTATGGCTACACCTTC.

J is TRBJ1-1 and V is TRBV9; TRBD1 matches 7 bases. V shed 3 bases, J shed 1 base, and the junction held 6 bases outside the gene matches. Germline V gene lookup returns CDR1 SGDLS and CDR2 YYNGEE. The CDR3 contains 15 residues. Here the CDR3 reads CASSALSGGNTEAFF. CDR3 coding DNA: TGTGCCAGCAGCGCGCTCTCAGGGGGGAACACTGAAGCTTTCTTT. Supplemented by reference TRBV9 and TRBJ1-1, the full variable domain reads DSGVTQTPKHLITATGQRVTLRCSPRSGDLSVYWYQQSLDQGLQFLIQYYNGEERAKGNILERFSAQQFPDLHSELNLSSLELGDSALYFCASSALSGGNTEAFFGQGTRLTVV.

CDR3 protein: CASSISVNTGELFF. Written as DNA, the CDR3 is TGCGCCAGCAGTATATCGGTAAACACCGGGGAGCTGTTTTTT. This rearrangement joins TRBV5-1 to TRBJ2-2; D gene uncertain. The CDR3 is 14 amino acids. Germline CDR1 SGHRS, CDR2 YFSETQ. V lost 5 bases and J lost 2, with 10 bases in between.

This chain joins TRBV20-1 and TRBJ2-4; D not certain. Per the germline V gene, CDR1 is DFQATT and CDR2 is SNEGSKA (reference sequence). Trimming took off 6 bases at V and 8 bases at J, with 11 bases between the two ends. CDR3 length equals 11 residues. CDR3 coding DNA: TGCAGTGCAACCCTGGGCGACATTCAGTACTTC. The encoded protein is CSATLGDIQYF.

This sequence joins TRBV19 and TRBJ2-7; perhaps TRBD1 as D (6 bases). Germline CDR1 and CDR2: LNHDA and SQIVND (reference sequence). CDR3 size: 14 residues. Trimming removed 1 base from V and 1 base from J, with 8 bases in between. CDR3 DNA sequence: TGTGCCAGTAGTATAGGGACAGCTTCCTACGAGCAGTACTTC. Translated: CASSIGTASYEQYF. Full variable domain (outside the CDR3, taken from reference TRBV19 and TRBJ2-7): DGGITQSPKYLFRKEGQNVTLSCEQNLNHDAMYWYRQDPGQGLRLIYYSQIVNDFQKGDIAEGYSVSREKKESFPLTVTSAQKNPTAFYLCASSIGTASYEQYFGPGTRLTVT.

The rearrangement uses TRBV19 and TRBJ1-2; D may be TRBD1 (5 bases). Per the germline V gene, CDR1 is LNHDA and CDR2 is SQIVND (reference sequence). CDR3 size: 13 residues. The ends were cut back, 7 bases at V and 2 bases at J, with 11 bases in the middle. The CDR3 nucleotides are TGTGCCAGTACCCGGGAGGGGAACTATGGCTACACCTTC. The encoded protein is CASTREGNYGYTF.

This sequence joins TRBV30 and TRBJ1-3; D is unclear. The CDR3 totals 14 residues. Germline CDR1 and CDR2: GTSNPN and SVGIG (reference sequence). Trimming cost V 3 bases and J 0 bases, with 9 bases left between them. CDR3 amino acids: CAWREQLSGNTIYF. CDR3 nucleotides: TGTGCCTGGAGGGAACAGCTCTCTGGAAACACCATATATTTT.

The V call is TRBV5-1, the J call TRBJ2-3, with a tentative D call TRBD2 (5 bases). Germline CDR1 and CDR2: SGHRS and YFSETQ. V gave up 1 base and J gave up 5 bases, with 14 bases separating them. This CDR3 is built from 15 residues. Written as DNA, the CDR3 is TGCGCCAGCAGCTTGATCGGACTCGGACGAGATACGCAGTATTTT. This sequence encodes CASSLIGLGRDTQYF. Variable domain in full (rest from reference TRBV5-1 and TRBJ2-3): KAGVTQTPRYLIKTRGQQVTLSCSPISGHRSVSWYQQTPGQGLQFLFEYFSETQRNKGNFPGRFSGRQFSNSRSEMNVSTLELGDSALYLCASSLIGLGRDTQYFGPGTRLTVL.

The V gene is TRBV5-1, the J gene TRBJ1-1; the match to TRBD1 covers 9 bases. Trimming took 0 bases from V and 5 from J; bases not matched to a gene: 5. This CDR3 contains 15 residues. CDR1 SGHRS and CDR2 YFSETQ come from the germline V gene. The chain's CDR3 is CASSLVPTGGTEAFF. In DNA form, the CDR3 reads TGCGCCAGCAGCTTGGTACCGACAGGGGGTACTGAAGCTTTCTTT.

The chain employs TRBV15 and TRBJ1-5; 11 nucleotides match TRBD1. Germline trimming cut 3 bases from V and 6 bases from J; bases unmatched to any gene: 4. The CDR3 contains 15 residues. Germline V CDR1 and CDR2: LNHNV, YYDKDF (reference sequence). Here the CDR3 DNA reads TGTGCCACCAGCAGGGGGACAGGGGGTTTTCAGCCCCAGCATTTT. It translates to CATSRGTGGFQPQHF. The full variable domain, completed using reference TRBV15 and TRBJ1-5, is DAMVIQNPRYQVTQFGKPVTLSCSQTLNHNVMYWYQQKSSQAPKLLFHYYDKDFNNEADTPDNFQSRRPNTSFCFLDIRSPGLGDTAMYLCATSRGTGGFQPQHFGDGTRLSIL.

V is TRBV5-4 and J is TRBJ1-1; D uncertain. V was pared by 4 bases and J by 1 base, with 8 bases between. Germline assignment: CDR1 SGHNT and CDR2 YYREEE (reference sequence). The CDR3 consists of 13 residues. The CDR3 DNA is TGTGCCAGCAGCCCAGACAAGAACACTGAAGCTTTCTTT. It codes for CASSPDKNTEAFF. The variable domain in full, completed from reference TRBV5-4 and TRBJ1-1, reads ETGVTQSPTHLIKTRGQQVTLRCSSQSGHNTVSWYQQALGQGPQFIFQYYREEENGRGNFPPRFSGLQFPNYSSELNVNALELDDSALYLCASSPDKNTEAFFGQGTRLTVV.

Comments on this clone: In the same sample, other DNA sequences code for this CDR3. The chain is built from TRBV7-9 and TRBJ1-2; 10 bases align to TRBD1. The germline gives CDR1 SEHNR, CDR2 FQNEAQ (reference sequence). This CDR3 is built from 14 residues. Trimming took 3 bases from V and 2 from J; bases not matched to a gene: 0. CDR3 amino acids: CASSLGQGNYGYTF. The CDR3, as DNA: TGTGCCAGCAGCTTGGGACAGGGGAACTATGGCTACACCTTC.

V usage is TRBV7-6 and J usage is TRBJ2-5; D perhaps matches TRBD1 (5 bases). Germline V gene sequence: CDR1 SGHVS, CDR2 FNYEAQ. The V end lost 5 bases, the J end lost 0 bases, and 19 bases lay between the germline ends. The CDR3 length is 17 residues. CDR3 DNA sequence: TGTGCCAGCAGCCCTAACGGACACACTCTGTACCAAGAGACCCAGTACTTC. Its protein product is CASSPNGHTLYQETQYF.

V and J are TRBV9 and TRBJ2-3; perhaps TRBD2 as D (5 bases). Deletions cut 4 bases from V and 4 bases from J, with 13 bases between. This CDR3 is 14 amino acids long. CDR1 and CDR2 (germline): SGDLS, YYNGEE. The CDR3 DNA follows: TGTGCCAGCAGCCGCTCTAGCAATGCAGATACGCAGTATTTT. Its translation is CASSRSSNADTQYF. The entire variable domain, with the rest obtained from reference TRBV9 and TRBJ2-3, is as follows: DSGVTQTPKHLITATGQRVTLRCSPRSGDLSVYWYQQSLDQGLQFLIQYYNGEERAKGNILERFSAQQFPDLHSELNLSSLELGDSALYFCASSRSSNADTQYFGPGTRLTVL.

A remark on this clone: Additional DNA sequences in this sample encode the identical CDR3. The gene calls are TRBV6-5 and TRBJ1-1; maybe TRBD1 (6 bases). The CDR3 extends over 14 amino acids. Germline V gives CDR1 MNHEY, CDR2 SVGAGI. Trimming pared 7 bases from V and 0 bases from J, leaving 12 bases between. CDR3 in amino acids: CASTQGRLNTEAFF. CDR3 nucleotides: TGTGCCAGCACCCAGGGGCGGCTGAACACTGAAGCTTTCTTT.

This chain connects TRBV6-5 to TRBJ1-1; maybe TRBD1 (6 bases). V lost 10 bases, J lost 1 base, and 13 bases lay in between. The CDR3 has 13 amino acids. Germline-derived CDR1 and CDR2 are MNHEY and SVGAGI. The CDR3 DNA is TGTGCCACCCGCCCACAGGGGAACACTGAAGCTTTCTTT. Translation gives CATRPQGNTEAFF.

The V call is TRBV5-1, the J call TRBJ1-3; 8 nucleotides align to TRBD1. The CDR3 has 19 residues. Germline V lookup: CDR1 SGHRS, CDR2 YFSETQ. V lost 0 bases to trimming and J lost 1 base; unmatched junction nucleotides: 12. The CDR3 coding sequence is TGCGCCAGCAGCTTGGGAACAGGGGGATCTGTAAGTTCTGGAAACACCATATATTTT. Its translation is CASSLGTGGSVSSGNTIYF.

This sequence joins TRBV5-1 and TRBJ2-7, with D possibly TRBD1 on 6 matching bases. Trimming stripped 4 bases from V and 2 bases from J, with 13 bases between. The CDR3 contains 14 residues. Germline CDR1 SGHRS, CDR2 YFSETQ. The CDR3: CASSTNGQTYEQYF. CDR3 in DNA: TGCGCCAGCAGCACCAACGGACAGACCTACGAGCAGTACTTC.

This sequence joins TRBV11-2 and TRBJ1-3, with 9 bases lining up with TRBD1. Trimming cost V 1 base and J 3 bases; bases outside gene matches: 10. The CDR3 contains 18 residues. Germline V gene lookup returns CDR1 SGHAT and CDR2 FQNNGV. CDR3 protein: CASSLAPGTGSGGNTIYF. For the CDR3, the DNA is TGTGCCAGCAGCTTAGCGCCCGGGACAGGGTCAGGTGGAAACACCATATATTTT.

This clone was recorded once. The chain joins TRBV24-1 to TRBJ2-2; 9 bases are shared with TRBD2. V lost 12 bases to trimming and J lost 0 bases; unmatched junction nucleotides: 10. Germline-derived CDR1 and CDR2 are KGHDR and SFDVKD. The CDR3 runs to 16 residues. In DNA form, the CDR3 reads TGTGCCGTAACGGATAGCGGGGGCACGAACACCGGGGAGCTGTTTTTT. The encoded protein is CAVTDSGGTNTGELFF.

The V and J genes are TRBV7-6 and TRBJ2-1; 8 nucleotides agree with TRBD2. This CDR3 is 17 amino acids long. The ends lost 2 bases at V and 9 bases at J; junction bases unmatched: 15. CDR1 and CDR2 from the germline V gene are SGHVS and FNYEAQ. The CDR3 nucleotides read TGTGCCAGCAGCTTACCCGAGGGTAGCGGGGTTCATGCTGAGCAGTTCTTC. Its translation is CASSLPEGSGVHAEQFF.

CDR3 in DNA: TGTGCCAGCAGCTTGGGTCCGGGGAACTATGGCTACACCTTC. It codes for CASSLGPGNYGYTF. This chain joins TRBV5-6 and TRBJ1-2; D gene ambiguous. This CDR3 contains 14 residues. Germline V gene sequence: CDR1 SGHDT, CDR2 YYEEEE. The V gene lost 0 bases and the J gene lost 2 bases, with 8 bases spanning the gap.

This sequence joins TRBV6-6 and TRBJ1-1, with a weak D call TRBD1 (6 bases). CDR3 length: 15 amino acids. With 7 bases removed from V and 1 base from J, the gap between germline ends came to 16 bases. Germline CDR1 and CDR2: MNHNY and SVGAGI (reference sequence). CDR3 bases: TGTGCCAGCACCCGTACCATGGACAGGAACACTGAAGCTTTCTTT. Translating it yields CASTRTMDRNTEAFF.